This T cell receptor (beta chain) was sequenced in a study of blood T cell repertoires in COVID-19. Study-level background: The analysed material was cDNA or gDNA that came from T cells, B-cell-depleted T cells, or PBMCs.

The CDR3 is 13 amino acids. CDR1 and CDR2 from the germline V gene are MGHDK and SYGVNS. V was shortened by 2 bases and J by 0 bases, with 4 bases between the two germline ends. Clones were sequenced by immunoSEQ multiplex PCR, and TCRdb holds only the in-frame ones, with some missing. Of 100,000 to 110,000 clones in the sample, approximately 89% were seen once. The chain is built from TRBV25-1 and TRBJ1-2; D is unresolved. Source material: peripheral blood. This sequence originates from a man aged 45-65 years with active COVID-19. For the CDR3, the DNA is TGTGCCAGCAGTGAAAGCCCTAACTATGGCTACACCTTC. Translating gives CASSESPNYGYTF.